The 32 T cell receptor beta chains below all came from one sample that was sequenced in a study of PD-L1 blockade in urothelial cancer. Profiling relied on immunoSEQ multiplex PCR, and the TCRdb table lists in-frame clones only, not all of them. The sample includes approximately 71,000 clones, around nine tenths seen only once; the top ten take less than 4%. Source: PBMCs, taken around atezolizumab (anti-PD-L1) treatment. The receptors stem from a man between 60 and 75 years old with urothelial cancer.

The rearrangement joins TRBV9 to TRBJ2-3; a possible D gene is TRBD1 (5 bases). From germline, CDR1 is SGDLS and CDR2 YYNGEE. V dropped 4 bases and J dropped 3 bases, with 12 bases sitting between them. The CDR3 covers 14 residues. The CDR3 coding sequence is TGTGCCAGCAGCCGTAGGGGCGAGACAGATACGCAGTATTTT. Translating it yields CASSRRGETDTQYF.

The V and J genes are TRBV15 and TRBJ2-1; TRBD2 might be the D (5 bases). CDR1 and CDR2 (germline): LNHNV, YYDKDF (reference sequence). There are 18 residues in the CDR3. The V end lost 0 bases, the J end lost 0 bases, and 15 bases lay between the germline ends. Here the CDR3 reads CATSRDHTSGSSYNEQFF. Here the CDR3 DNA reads TGTGCCACCAGCAGAGATCACACAAGCGGCAGCTCCTACAATGAGCAGTTCTTC.

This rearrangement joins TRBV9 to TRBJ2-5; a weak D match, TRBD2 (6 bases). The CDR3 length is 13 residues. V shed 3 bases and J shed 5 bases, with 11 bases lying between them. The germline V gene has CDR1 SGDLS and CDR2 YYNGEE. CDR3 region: CASSEGGYETQYF. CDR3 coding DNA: TGTGCCAGCAGCGAGGGAGGTTACGAGACCCAGTACTTC. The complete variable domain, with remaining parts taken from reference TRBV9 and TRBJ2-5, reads DSGVTQTPKHLITATGQRVTLRCSPRSGDLSVYWYQQSLDQGLQFLIQYYNGEERAKGNILERFSAQQFPDLHSELNLSSLELGDSALYFCASSEGGYETQYFGPGTRLLVL.

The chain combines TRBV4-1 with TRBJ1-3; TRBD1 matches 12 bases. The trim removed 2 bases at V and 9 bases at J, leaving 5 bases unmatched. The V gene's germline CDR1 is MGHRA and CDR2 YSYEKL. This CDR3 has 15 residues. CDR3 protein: CASSQTGTGGFTIYF. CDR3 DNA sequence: TGCGCCAGCAGCCAAACCGGGACAGGGGGCTTCACCATATATTTT.

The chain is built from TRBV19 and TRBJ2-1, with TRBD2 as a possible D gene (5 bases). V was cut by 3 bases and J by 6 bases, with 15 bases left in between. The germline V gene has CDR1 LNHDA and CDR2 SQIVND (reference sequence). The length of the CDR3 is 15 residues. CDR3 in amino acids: CASSIEVARFNEQFF. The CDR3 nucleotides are TGTGCCAGTAGTATCGAGGTAGCGCGGTTCAATGAGCAGTTCTTC.

The CDR3 region has the DNA TGTGCCAGCAGGATGCGCCAAGAGACCCAGTACTTC. It encodes CASRMRQETQYF. This chain joins TRBV5-8 and TRBJ2-5; D is unclear. The CDR3 extends over 12 amino acids. Trimming pared 5 bases from V and 1 base from J, leaving 6 bases between. The germline CDR1 and CDR2 sequences are SGHTS and YDEGEE.

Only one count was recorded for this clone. CDR3 DNA: TGTGCCAGCTTCCTGGGGACAGGGGTTACAGATACGCAGTATTTT. Protein: CASFLGTGVTDTQYF. J is TRBJ2-3 and V is TRBV18; 10 positions agree with TRBD1. This CDR3 region has 15 residues. The junction had 7 bases not matched to a gene; V was cut back by 7 bases and J by 3 bases. Germline-derived CDR1 and CDR2 are KGHSH and LQKENI.

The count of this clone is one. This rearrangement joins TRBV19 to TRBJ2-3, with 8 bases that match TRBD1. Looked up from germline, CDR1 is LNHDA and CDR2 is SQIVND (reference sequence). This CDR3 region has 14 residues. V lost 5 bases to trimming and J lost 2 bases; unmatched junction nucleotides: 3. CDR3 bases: TGTGCCAGTAGTGTGGACAGGGCCACAGATACGCAGTATTTT. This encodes CASSVDRATDTQYF.

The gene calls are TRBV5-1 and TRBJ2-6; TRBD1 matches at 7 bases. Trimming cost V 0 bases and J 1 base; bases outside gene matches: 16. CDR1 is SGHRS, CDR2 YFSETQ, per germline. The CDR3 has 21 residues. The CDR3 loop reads CASSLAPGRTGDISGANVLTF. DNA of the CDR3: TGCGCCAGCAGCTTGGCTCCGGGGCGGACAGGTGATATTTCTGGGGCCAACGTCCTGACTTTC. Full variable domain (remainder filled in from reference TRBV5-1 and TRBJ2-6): KAGVTQTPRYLIKTRGQQVTLSCSPISGHRSVSWYQQTPGQGLQFLFEYFSETQRNKGNFPGRFSGRQFSNSRSEMNVSTLELGDSALYLCASSLAPGRTGDISGANVLTFGAGSRLTVL.

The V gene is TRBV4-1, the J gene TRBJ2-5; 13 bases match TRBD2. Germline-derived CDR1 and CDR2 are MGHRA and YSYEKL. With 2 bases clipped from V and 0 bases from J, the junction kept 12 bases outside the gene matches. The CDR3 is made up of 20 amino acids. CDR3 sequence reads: CASSQTHGLAGAGHQETQYF. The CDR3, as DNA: TGCGCCAGCAGCCAAACCCACGGACTAGCGGGAGCGGGGCACCAAGAGACCCAGTACTTC.

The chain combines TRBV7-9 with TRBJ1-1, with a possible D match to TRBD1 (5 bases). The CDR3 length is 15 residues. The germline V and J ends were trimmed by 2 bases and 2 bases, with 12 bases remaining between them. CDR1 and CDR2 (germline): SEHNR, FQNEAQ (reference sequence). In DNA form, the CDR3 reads TGTGCCAGCAGCTTACGCGGAGGGGATAACACTGAAGCTTTCTTT. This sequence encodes CASSLRGGDNTEAFF.

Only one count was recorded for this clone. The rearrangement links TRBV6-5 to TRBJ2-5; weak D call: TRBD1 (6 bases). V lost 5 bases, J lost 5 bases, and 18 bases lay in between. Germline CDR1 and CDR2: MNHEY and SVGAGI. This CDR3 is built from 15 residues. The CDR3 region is CASSQGIDPWETQYF. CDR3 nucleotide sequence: TGTGCCAGCAGTCAGGGGATCGATCCCTGGGAGACCCAGTACTTC.

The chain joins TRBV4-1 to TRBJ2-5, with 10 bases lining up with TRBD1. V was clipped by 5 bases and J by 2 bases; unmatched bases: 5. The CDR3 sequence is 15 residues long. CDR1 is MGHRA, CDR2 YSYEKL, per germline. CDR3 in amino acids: CASSAGQGRQETQYF. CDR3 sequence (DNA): TGCGCCAGCAGCGCGGGACAGGGGAGGCAAGAGACCCAGTACTTC.

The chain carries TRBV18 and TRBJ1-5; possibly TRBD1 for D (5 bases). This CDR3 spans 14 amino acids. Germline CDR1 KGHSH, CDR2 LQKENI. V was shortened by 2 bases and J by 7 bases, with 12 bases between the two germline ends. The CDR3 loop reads CASSPSSGAQPQHF. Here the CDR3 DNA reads TGTGCCAGCTCACCAAGCTCTGGGGCCCAGCCCCAGCATTTT.

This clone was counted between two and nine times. CDR3 sequence reads: CASGGQAGYEQYF. The CDR3 DNA reads as TGTGCTAGTGGGGGACAGGCCGGCTACGAGCAGTACTTC. This rearrangement joins TRBV12-5 to TRBJ2-7; the match to TRBD1 covers 8 bases. With 6 bases clipped from V and 3 bases from J, the junction kept 4 bases outside the gene matches. The CDR3 sequence is 13 residues long. CDR1 is LGHNT and CDR2 is FRNRAP in the germline V gene. The complete variable domain, with remaining parts taken from reference TRBV12-5 and TRBJ2-7, reads DARVTQTPRHKVTEMGQEVTMRCQPILGHNTVFWYRQTMMQGLELLAYFRNRAPLDDSGMPKDRFSAEMPDATLATLKIQPSEPRDSAVYFCASGGQAGYEQYFGPGTRLTVT.

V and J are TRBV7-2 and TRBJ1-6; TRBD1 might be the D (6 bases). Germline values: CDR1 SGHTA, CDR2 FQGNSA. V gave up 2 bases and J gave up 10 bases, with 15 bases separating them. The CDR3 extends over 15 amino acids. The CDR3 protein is CASSLSAGGQSPLHF. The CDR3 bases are TGTGCCAGCAGCTTATCCGCTGGGGGCCAGTCACCCCTCCACTTT.

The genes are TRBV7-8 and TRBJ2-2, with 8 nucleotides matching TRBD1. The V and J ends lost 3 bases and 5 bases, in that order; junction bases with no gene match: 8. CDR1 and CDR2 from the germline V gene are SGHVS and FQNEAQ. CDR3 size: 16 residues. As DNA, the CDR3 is TGTGCCAGCAGCTTCGGGCAGGGGGCGCCAACCGGGGAGCTGTTTTTT. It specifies CASSFGQGAPTGELFF.

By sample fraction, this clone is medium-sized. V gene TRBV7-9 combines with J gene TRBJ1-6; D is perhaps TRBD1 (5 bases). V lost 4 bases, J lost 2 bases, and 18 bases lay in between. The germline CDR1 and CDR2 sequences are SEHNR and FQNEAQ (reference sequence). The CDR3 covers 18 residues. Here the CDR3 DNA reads TGTGCCAGCAGCTCCCCACGACACCAAGGGGCCTATAATTCACCCCTCCACTTT. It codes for CASSSPRHQGAYNSPLHF.

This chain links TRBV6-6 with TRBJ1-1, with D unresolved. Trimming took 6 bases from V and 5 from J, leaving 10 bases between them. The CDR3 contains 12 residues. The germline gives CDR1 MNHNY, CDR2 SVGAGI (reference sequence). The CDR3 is CASSRGGTEAFF. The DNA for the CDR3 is TGTGCCAGCAGCCGGGGAGGAACTGAAGCTTTCTTT.

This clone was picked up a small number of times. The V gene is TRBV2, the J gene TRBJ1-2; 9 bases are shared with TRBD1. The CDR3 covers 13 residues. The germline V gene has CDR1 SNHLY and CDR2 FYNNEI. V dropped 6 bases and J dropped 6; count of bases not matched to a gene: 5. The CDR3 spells CASRQGQGNGYTF. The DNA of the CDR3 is TGTGCCAGCAGACAAGGACAGGGGAATGGCTACACCTTC.

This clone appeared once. The CDR3 region has the DNA TGCGCCAGCAGCCAAGATTCCCCTAACCCCACCATATATTTT. Translation: CASSQDSPNPTIYF. The V and J genes are TRBV4-1 and TRBJ1-3; no definite D call. The germline CDR1 and CDR2 sequences are MGHRA and YSYEKL. The CDR3 extends over 14 amino acids. Trimming removed 0 bases from V and 9 bases from J, with 12 bases in between.

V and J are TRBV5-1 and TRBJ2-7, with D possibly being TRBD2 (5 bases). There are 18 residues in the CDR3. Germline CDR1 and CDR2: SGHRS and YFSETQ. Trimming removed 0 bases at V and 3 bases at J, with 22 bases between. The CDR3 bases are TGCGCCAGCAGCTTGGCCGATATGGGAAGTAGGGCGGGCTACGAGCAGTACTTC. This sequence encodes CASSLADMGSRAGYEQYF.

CDR3 sequence: CAWTRGGPGEQYF. The CDR3 nucleotides read TGTGCCTGGACACGAGGGGGTCCAGGCGAGCAGTACTTC. The chain carries TRBV30 and TRBJ2-7; TRBD1 is a possible D gene (6 bases). The CDR3 length is 13 residues. Deletions cut 4 bases from V and 6 bases from J, with 16 bases between. Germline CDR1 GTSNPN, CDR2 SVGIG (reference sequence).

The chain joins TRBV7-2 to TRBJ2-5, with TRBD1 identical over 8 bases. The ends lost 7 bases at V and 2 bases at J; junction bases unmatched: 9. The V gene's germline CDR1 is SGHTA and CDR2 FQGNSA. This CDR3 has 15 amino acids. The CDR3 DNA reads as TGTGCCAGCAACGACCAGGGGGCGCGTCAAGAGACCCAGTACTTC. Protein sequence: CASNDQGARQETQYF. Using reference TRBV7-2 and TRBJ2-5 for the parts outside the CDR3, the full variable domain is GAGVSQSPSNKVTEKGKDVELRCDPISGHTALYWYRQSLGQGLEFLIYFQGNSAPDKSGLPSDRFSAERTGGSVSTLTIQRTQQEDSAVYLCASNDQGARQETQYFGPGTRLLVL.

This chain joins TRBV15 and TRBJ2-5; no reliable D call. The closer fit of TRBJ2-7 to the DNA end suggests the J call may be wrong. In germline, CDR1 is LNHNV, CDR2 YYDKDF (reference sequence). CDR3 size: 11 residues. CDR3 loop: CATSHQSEQYF. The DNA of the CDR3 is TGTGCCACCAGCCACCAAAGCGAGCAGTACTTC.

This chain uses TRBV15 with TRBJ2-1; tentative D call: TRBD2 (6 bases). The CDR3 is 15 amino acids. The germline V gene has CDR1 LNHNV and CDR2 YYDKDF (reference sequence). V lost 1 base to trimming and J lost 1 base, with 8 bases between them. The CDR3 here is CATSRGGGSYNEQFF. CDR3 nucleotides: TGTGCCACCAGCAGAGGAGGAGGGTCCTACAATGAGCAGTTCTTC.

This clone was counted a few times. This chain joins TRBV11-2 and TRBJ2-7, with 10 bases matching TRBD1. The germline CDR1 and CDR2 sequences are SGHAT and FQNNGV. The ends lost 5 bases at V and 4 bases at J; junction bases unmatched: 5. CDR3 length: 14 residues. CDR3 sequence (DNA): TGTGCCAGCAGCGTGACAGGGGGCCCGTACGAGCAGTACTTC. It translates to CASSVTGGPYEQYF.

The CDR3 protein is CASSLLGGSVTEAFF. The CDR3 DNA follows: TGTGCCAGCAGCTTACTGGGCGGGTCAGTGACCGAAGCTTTCTTT. This sequence joins TRBV7-3 and TRBJ1-1; D is ambiguous. V was clipped by 2 bases and J by 8 bases, with 18 bases between them. This CDR3 is built from 15 residues. Looked up from germline, CDR1 is SGHTA and CDR2 is FQGTGA.

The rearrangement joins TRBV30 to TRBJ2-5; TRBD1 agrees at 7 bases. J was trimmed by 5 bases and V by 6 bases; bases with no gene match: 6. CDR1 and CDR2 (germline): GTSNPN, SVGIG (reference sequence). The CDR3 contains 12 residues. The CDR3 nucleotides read TGTGCCTGCTCGGAACAGGGGGAGACCCAGTACTTC. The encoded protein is CACSEQGETQYF.

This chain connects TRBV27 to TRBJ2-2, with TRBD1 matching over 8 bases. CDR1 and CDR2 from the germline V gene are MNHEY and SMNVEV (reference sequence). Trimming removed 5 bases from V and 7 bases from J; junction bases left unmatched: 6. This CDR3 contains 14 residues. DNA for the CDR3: TGTGCCAGCAGTGGGGACAGGTGGAACGGGGAGCTGTTTTTT. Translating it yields CASSGDRWNGELFF.

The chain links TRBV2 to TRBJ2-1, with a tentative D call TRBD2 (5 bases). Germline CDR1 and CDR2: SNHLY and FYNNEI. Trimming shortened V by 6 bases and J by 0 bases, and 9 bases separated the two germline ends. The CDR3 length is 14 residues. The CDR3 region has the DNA TGTGCCAGCAGGGGCGGAGGCTCCTACAATGAGCAGTTCTTC. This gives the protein CASRGGGSYNEQFF.

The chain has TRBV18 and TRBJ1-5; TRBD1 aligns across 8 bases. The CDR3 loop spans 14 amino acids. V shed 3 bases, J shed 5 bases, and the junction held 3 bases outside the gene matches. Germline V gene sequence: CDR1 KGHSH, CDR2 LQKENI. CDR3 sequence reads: CASSPSQGDQPQHF. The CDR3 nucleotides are TGTGCCAGCTCACCGTCACAGGGGGATCAGCCCCAGCATTTT.